This is a list of T cell receptor beta chains from one sample in a study of cytomegalovirus exposure and HLA in healthy donors. Sequenced by immunoSEQ multiplex PCR; TCRdb stores in-frame clones only, minus some. The clone table shows tens of thousands of clones, with the ten largest holding approximately 0.63%. The sample was PBMCs. The source is a man over 45 in good health and CMV-seronegative. Each CDR3 is given with its conserved first and last residue. A D gene is named only where the DNA matches it firmly.

v_gene	d_gene	j_gene	CDR3aa	CDR3nt
TRBV28	-	TRBJ2-5	CASSLATPGETQYF	TGTGCCAGCAGTTTAGCGACCCCAGGGGAGACCCAGTACTTC
TRBV10-3	TRBD1	TRBJ2-7	CAITSTQGYEQYF	TGTGCCATCACAAGTACACAGGGGTATGAGCAGTACTTC
TRBV28	-	TRBJ1-3	CASSLSGDTIYF	TGTGCCAGCAGTTTATCTGGAGACACCATATATTTT
TRBV18	TRBD2	TRBJ2-7	CASSPQGGGKEQYF	TGTGCCAGCTCACCACAGGGCGGGGGGAAAGAGCAGTACTTC
TRBV5-1	-	TRBJ1-1	CASKSVGVGTEAFF	TGCGCCAGCAAGAGTGTAGGGGTTGGCACTGAAGCTTTCTTT
TRBV5-1	-	TRBJ1-1	CASSLGSTPEAFF	TGCGCCAGCAGCTTGGGTTCGACACCTGAAGCTTTCTTT
TRBV11-2	TRBD2	TRBJ2-7	CASSLVKRGRLEQYF	TGTGCCAGCAGCTTAGTCAAGCGGGGGCGCCTCGAGCAGTACTTC
TRBV6-5	-	TRBJ1-1	CASRLGVLNTEAFF	TGTGCCAGCAGACTCGGGGTGTTGAACACTGAAGCTTTCTTT
TRBV27	-	TRBJ2-2	CASRKGGGELFF	TGTGCCAGCAGGAAAGGCGGCGGGGAGCTGTTTTTT
TRBV5-1	-	TRBJ2-5	CASSSMPGSETQYF	TGCGCCAGCAGCTCGATGCCCGGTAGTGAGACCCAGTACTTC
TRBV9	TRBD2	TRBJ2-2	CASSVVASGGLTGELFF	TGTGCCAGCAGCGTAGTGGCATCGGGGGGGCTCACCGGGGAGCTGTTTTTT
TRBV19	-	TRBJ2-6	CASSIDAASGANVLTF	TGTGCCAGTAGTATCGATGCGGCCTCTGGGGCCAACGTCCTGACTTTC
TRBV6-5	TRBD1	TRBJ1-2	CASSYSGTGSYTF	TGTGCCAGCAGTTACTCGGGGACAGGGAGCTACACCTTC
TRBV6-5	-	TRBJ1-2	CASSLDWGGGYTF	TGTGCCAGCAGTTTAGATTGGGGGGGAGGCTACACCTTC
TRBV15	-	TRBJ1-3	CATSSGGSSGNTIYF	TGTGCCACCAGCAGTGGGGGCAGCTCTGGAAACACCATATATTTT
TRBV6-6	TRBD2	TRBJ2-7	CASTKRGGHEQYF	TGTGCCAGCACGAAGCGGGGGGGTCACGAGCAGTACTTC
TRBV4-3	-	TRBJ2-7	CASSLGGYEQYF	TGCGCCAGCAGCCTAGGGGGATACGAGCAGTACTTC
TRBV7-3	TRBD1	TRBJ2-5	CASSPTPGQQETQYF	TGTGCCAGCAGCCCCACACCGGGACAGCAAGAGACCCAGTACTTC
TRBV6-6	-	TRBJ2-1	CASSYGGTDEQFF	TGTGCCAGCAGTTATGGGGGCACGGATGAGCAGTTCTTC
TRBV2	-	TRBJ1-6	CASRKQQGINSPLHF	TGTGCCAGCAGGAAACAACAGGGCATCAATTCACCCCTCCACTTT
TRBV19	-	TRBJ1-5	CASTKGGGRDNQPQHF	TGTGCCAGTACTAAAGGGGGGGGGCGCGACAATCAGCCCCAGCATTTT
TRBV11-3	TRBD1	TRBJ2-2	CASSSAGQGIGELFF	TGTGCCAGCAGCTCAGCGGGACAGGGGATCGGGGAGCTGTTTTTT
TRBV7-9	-	TRBJ1-1	CASSQTANTEAFF	TGTGCCAGCAGCCAAACAGCGAACACTGAAGCTTTCTTT
TRBV18	-	TRBJ2-6	CASSRMGVQGSGANVLTF	TGTGCCAGCTCACGCATGGGCGTGCAGGGATCTGGGGCCAACGTCCTGACTTTC
TRBV19	TRBD1	TRBJ2-5	CATETGGRETQYF	TGTGCCACCGAGACAGGGGGCCGGGAGACCCAGTACTTC
TRBV18	TRBD1	TRBJ1-5	CASSPPSGQGAGQPQHF	TGTGCCAGCTCACCACCCTCCGGGCAGGGGGCCGGTCAGCCCCAGCATTTT
TRBV18	-	TRBJ1-1	CASSPPIGRNTEAFF	TGTGCCAGCTCACCACCCATCGGGAGGAACACTGAAGCTTTCTTT
TRBV5-1	-	TRBJ2-7	CASSYRDSSYEQYF	TGCGCCAGCAGCTACAGGGATTCGAGCTACGAGCAGTACTTC
TRBV13	TRBD2	TRBJ2-7	CASTSGLVAGGRQYF	TGTGCCAGCACAAGTGGTTTAGTGGCGGGGGGGCGGCAGTACTTC
TRBV2	TRBD2	TRBJ2-6	CASRRGLAGGLGANVLTF	TGTGCCAGCAGGAGGGGACTAGCGGGGGGGCTTGGGGCCAACGTCCTGACTTTC
TRBV7-3	-	TRBJ2-3	CASSPTSVHTDTQYF	TGTGCCAGCAGTCCGACTTCAGTACACACAGATACGCAGTATTTT
TRBV29-1	-	TRBJ2-5	CSVEAFRGLETQYF	TGCAGCGTTGAAGCGTTCCGGGGATTGGAGACCCAGTACTTC
TRBV14	TRBD2	TRBJ2-5	CASGQIAGGETQYF	TGTGCCAGCGGCCAGATAGCGGGGGGAGAGACCCAGTACTTC
TRBV7-3	TRBD1	TRBJ2-5	CASSVPGTGEETQYF	TGTGCCAGCAGCGTACCGGGGACAGGGGAAGAGACCCAGTACTTC
TRBV6-1	TRBD1	TRBJ1-5	CASREDREVNQPQHF	TGTGCCAGCAGGGAGGACAGGGAGGTCAATCAGCCCCAGCATTTT
TRBV28	-	TRBJ1-5	CASRGGRQPQHF	TGTGCCAGCAGAGGGGGTAGACAGCCCCAGCATTTT
TRBV5-8	-	TRBJ1-2	CASSDVPGNGYTF	TGTGCCAGCAGCGACGTTCCAGGGAATGGCTACACCTTC
TRBV19	-	TRBJ1-5	CASSIGRGNSNQPQHF	TGTGCCAGTAGTATAGGTCGGGGGAATAGCAATCAGCCCCAGCATTTT
TRBV27	-	TRBJ1-2	CASSFRGRYGYTF	TGTGCCAGCAGTTTTCGGGGAAGGTATGGCTACACCTTC
TRBV5-1	-	TRBJ2-7	CASSRTDSYEQYF	TGCGCCAGCAGCCGGACAGATTCCTACGAGCAGTACTTC
TRBV4-2	TRBD2	TRBJ2-1	CASSQEGYRGGKDNEQFF	TGTGCCAGCAGCCAAGAGGGTTATCGGGGGGGGAAAGACAATGAGCAGTTCTTC
TRBV21-1	-	TRBJ1-2	CASSKWGDRAYSNYGYTF	TGTGCCAGCAGCAAATGGGGGGACAGGGCCTACTCTAACTATGGCTACACCTTC